The clone carrying this T cell receptor (beta chain) is a singleton in its sample. Sequencing was performed with immunoSEQ multiplex PCR; in TCRdb, only in-frame clones are kept and a portion is missing. The sample carries 300,000 to 400,000 clones, 85% to 90% recorded once. The ends lost 4 bases at V and 2 bases at J; junction bases unmatched: 7. Germline values: CDR1 SGDLS, CDR2 YYNGEE. The CDR3 sequence is 15 residues long. These data belong to a study of blood T cell repertoires in COVID-19. Source material: peripheral blood. The chain is built from TRBV9 and TRBJ1-2; 8 bases line up with TRBD1. The receptor comes from a woman between 50 and 59 years old with COVID-19, enrolled during active disease. The CDR3 protein is CASSSTGQANYGYTF. Here the CDR3 DNA reads TGTGCCAGCAGCTCAACGGGACAGGCGAACTATGGCTACACCTTC. Filled out from reference TRBV9 and TRBJ1-2, the complete variable domain reads DSGVTQTPKHLITATGQRVTLRCSPRSGDLSVYWYQQSLDQGLQFLIQYYNGEERAKGNILERFSAQQFPDLHSELNLSSLELGDSALYFCASSSTGQANYGYTFGSGTRLTVV.